This T cell receptor beta chain was documented in a study of blood T cell repertoires in COVID-19. Study-wide context: Samples came from the United States, Italy and Spain, spanning acute and convalescent COVID-19.

Data came from immunoSEQ multiplex PCR; TCRdb stores just in-frame clones and leaves some out. This sample yields about 170,000 clones, of which 80% to 85% are seen a single time; around 2.4% belongs to the top ten. J gave up 6 bases and V 7 bases, and 8 bases lay outside the gene matches. The CDR3 spans 16 residues. Germline values: CDR1 SGHAT, CDR2 FQNNGV. The chain carries TRBV11-2 and TRBJ2-3, with 15 nucleotides matching TRBD2. Source material: peripheral blood. The source is a human donor with acute or convalescent COVID-19. The donor label of this sample is uncertain. CDR3 in amino acids: CASTGLAGGPGDTQYF. As DNA, the CDR3 is TGTGCCAGCACCGGACTAGCGGGGGGGCCGGGGGATACGCAGTATTTT.